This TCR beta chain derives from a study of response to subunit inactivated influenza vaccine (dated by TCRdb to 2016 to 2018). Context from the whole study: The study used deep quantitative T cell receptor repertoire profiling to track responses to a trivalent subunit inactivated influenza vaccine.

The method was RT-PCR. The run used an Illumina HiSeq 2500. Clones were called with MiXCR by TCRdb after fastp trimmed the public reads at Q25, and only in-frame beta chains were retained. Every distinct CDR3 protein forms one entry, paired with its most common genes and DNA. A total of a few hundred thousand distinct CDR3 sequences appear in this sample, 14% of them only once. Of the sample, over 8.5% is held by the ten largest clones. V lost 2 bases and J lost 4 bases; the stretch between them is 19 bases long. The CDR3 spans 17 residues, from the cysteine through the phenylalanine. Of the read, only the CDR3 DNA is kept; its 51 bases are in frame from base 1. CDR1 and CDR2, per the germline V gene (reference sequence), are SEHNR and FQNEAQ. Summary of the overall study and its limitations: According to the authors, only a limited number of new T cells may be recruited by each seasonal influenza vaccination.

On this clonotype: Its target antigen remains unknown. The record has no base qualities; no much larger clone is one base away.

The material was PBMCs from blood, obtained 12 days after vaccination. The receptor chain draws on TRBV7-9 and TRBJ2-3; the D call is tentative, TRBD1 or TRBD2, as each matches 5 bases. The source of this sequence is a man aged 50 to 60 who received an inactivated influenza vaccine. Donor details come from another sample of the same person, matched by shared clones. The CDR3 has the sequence CASSLPPDGGEADTQYF. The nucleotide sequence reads TGTGCCAGCAGCTTACCCCCTGATGGGGGAGAAGCAGATACGCAGTATTTT.